The 27 T cell receptor beta chains below all came from one sample that was sequenced in a study of blood T cell repertoires in COVID-19. Here immunoSEQ multiplex PCR was the method, and the copy in TCRdb shows in-frame clones only, minus some. The table records 180,000 or so clones, approximately 83% of them present only once. The source material was PBMCs or T cells enriched from blood (not recorded which). The receptors here all came from a woman aged 60 to 75 who had recovered from COVID-19.

This chain connects TRBV4-2 to TRBJ1-6, with D unresolved. The V and J ends lost 4 bases and 5 bases respectively, with 18 bases between them. The CDR3 loop spans 17 amino acids. Germline V gene data show CDR1 as LGHNA and CDR2 as YNFKEQ. The CDR3 sequence is CASSRASLEGDNSPLHF. In nucleotides, the CDR3 is TGTGCCAGCAGCCGTGCTTCCCTTGAGGGAGATAATTCACCCCTCCACTTT.

The CDR3 loop reads CAWSGEGAYNEQFF. CDR3 DNA sequence: TGTGCCTGGAGTGGAGAGGGGGCGTACAATGAGCAGTTCTTC. The chain joins TRBV30 to TRBJ2-1, with TRBD1 matching 7 bases. With 1 base clipped from V and 4 bases from J, the junction kept 4 bases outside the gene matches. This CDR3 is 14 amino acids long. From germline, CDR1 is GTSNPN and CDR2 SVGIG (reference sequence).

This clone was seen a handful of times. This rearrangement joins TRBV5-4 to TRBJ2-7, with D unclear. V lost 4 bases to trimming and J lost 5 bases, with 10 bases between them. Germline V lookup: CDR1 SGHNT, CDR2 YYREEE (reference sequence). The CDR3 totals 12 residues. CDR3 DNA sequence: TGTGCCAGCAGCATGCCTGGGCACGAGCAGTACTTC. This encodes CASSMPGHEQYF.

The V and J genes are TRBV7-2 and TRBJ1-3; 7 bases map to TRBD1. The V gene's germline CDR1 is SGHTA and CDR2 FQGNSA. The CDR3 is made up of 15 amino acids. J lost 8 bases, V lost 5 bases, and 12 bases had no gene match. The CDR3 spells CASSQALTGRDTIYF. CDR3 sequence (DNA): TGTGCCAGCAGCCAAGCCCTGACAGGGAGAGACACCATATATTTT.

This chain connects TRBV2 to TRBJ2-1, with 7 nucleotides matching TRBD2. The CDR3 sequence is 13 residues long. Germline trimming cut 7 bases from V and 10 bases from J; bases unmatched to any gene: 10. Germline V gene sequence: CDR1 SNHLY, CDR2 FYNNEI. The CDR3 coding sequence is TGTGCCAGCACCCGAGCGGGGAGCCGAGAGCAGTTCTTC. It yields the protein CASTRAGSREQFF. Drawing the rest from reference TRBV2 and TRBJ2-1, the complete variable domain is EPEVTQTPSHQVTQMGQEVILRCVPISNHLYFYWYRQILGQKVEFLVSFYNNEISEKSEIFDDQFSVERPDGSNFTLKIRSTKLEDSAMYFCASTRAGSREQFFGPGTRLTVL.

The chain joins TRBV2 to TRBJ2-7; D possibly corresponds to TRBD1 (5 bases). Trimming left V 7 bases short and J 3 bases short, with 10 bases between. The CDR3 totals 12 residues. Germline CDR1 and CDR2: SNHLY and FYNNEI. The CDR3, as DNA: TGTGCCAGCAAAGATGACAGCTACGAGCAGTACTTC. Encoded protein: CASKDDSYEQYF.

The rearrangement joins TRBV28 to TRBJ2-7; TRBD2 matches at 11 bases. CDR3 length: 15 residues. Germline loops: CDR1 MDHEN, CDR2 SYDVKM. J was trimmed by 3 bases and V by 5 bases; bases with no gene match: 6. CDR3 residues: CASSPLAGGSYEQYF. The CDR3 bases are TGTGCCAGCAGTCCGCTAGCGGGGGGCAGCTACGAGCAGTACTTC.

The chain employs TRBV30 and TRBJ2-2; 7 bases are a match to TRBD1. There are 14 residues in the CDR3. Trimming removed 4 bases from V and 5 bases from J; junction bases left unmatched: 7. The V gene's germline CDR1 is GTSNPN and CDR2 SVGIG (reference sequence). The chain's CDR3 is CAWNNRGWTGELFF. The CDR3 DNA is TGTGCCTGGAATAACAGGGGTTGGACCGGGGAGCTGTTTTTT. The complete variable domain, with remaining parts taken from reference TRBV30 and TRBJ2-2, reads SQTIHQWPATLVQPVGSPLSLECTVEGTSNPNLYWYRQAAGRGLQLLFYSVGIGQISSEVPQNLSASRPQDRQFILSSKKLLLSDSGFYLCAWNNRGWTGELFFGEGSRLTVL.

The chain is built from TRBV28 and TRBJ2-2; tentative D call: TRBD1 (6 bases). The CDR3 consists of 13 residues. Trimming removed 2 bases from V and 7 bases from J, with 8 bases in between. Germline V gives CDR1 MDHEN, CDR2 SYDVKM. CDR3 DNA: TGTGCCAGCAGTTTACCACAGGGCGGGGAGCTGTTTTTT. Translating gives CASSLPQGGELFF.

This chain joins TRBV6-1 and TRBJ1-1; no reliable D call. Germline V gene lookup returns CDR1 MNHNS and CDR2 SASEGT. The CDR3 has 15 residues. V shed 2 bases and J shed 0 bases, with 10 bases lying between them. The CDR3 DNA reads as TGTGCCAGCAGTGAAATAGGTGCGGTGAACACTGAAGCTTTCTTT. Its protein is CASSEIGAVNTEAFF.

The chain links TRBV5-1 to TRBJ2-5; the match to TRBD2 covers 11 bases. Trimming at V came to 5 bases and at J to 5 bases, leaving 23 bases not matched to a gene. Germline values: CDR1 SGHRS, CDR2 YFSETQ. The CDR3 runs 20 residues. The CDR3 sequence is CASSLSTYSGGAEAWETQYF. In DNA form, the CDR3 reads TGCGCCAGCAGTCTATCCACTTATAGCGGGGGGGCAGAAGCTTGGGAGACCCAGTACTTC.

The rearrangement uses TRBV4-1 and TRBJ1-5, with TRBD1 identical over 7 bases. Unmatched junction bases numbered 4, after V lost 0 bases and J lost 5 bases. The germline gives CDR1 MGHRA, CDR2 YSYEKL. The CDR3 spans 15 residues. The CDR3 DNA reads TGCGCCAGCAGCCAAGATTGGACAGGTTATCAGCCCCAGCATTTT. Its protein is CASSQDWTGYQPQHF.

The rearrangement uses TRBV18 and TRBJ2-5, with a possible D match to TRBD2 (5 bases). Germline V gene lookup returns CDR1 KGHSH and CDR2 LQKENI. V lost 0 bases, J lost 1 base, and 9 bases lay in between. The CDR3 contains 15 residues. Written as DNA, the CDR3 is TGTGCCAGCTCACCACCGTCAGCGGTCCAAGAGACCCAGTACTTC. It is translated as CASSPPSAVQETQYF.

V and J are TRBV28 and TRBJ2-5, with D maybe TRBD2 (6 bases). Trimming left V 5 bases short and J 1 base short, with 11 bases between. This CDR3 is built from 14 residues. Per the germline V gene, CDR1 is MDHEN and CDR2 is SYDVKM. The CDR3 DNA is TGTGCCAGCAGTCCCGGAGGGTCCCAAGAGACCCAGTACTTC. As protein: CASSPGGSQETQYF.

The chain combines TRBV5-1 with TRBJ1-1, with D uncertain. V lost 4 bases and J lost 6, with 16 bases in between. The CDR3 has 14 residues. Germline CDR1 reads SGHRS; CDR2 reads YFSETQ. CDR3 region: CASSPGSPGAEAFF. CDR3 sequence (DNA): TGCGCCAGCAGCCCGGGGTCTCCCGGGGCTGAAGCTTTCTTT.

The chain carries TRBV27 and TRBJ2-2; the D gene is possibly TRBD1 (5 bases). This CDR3 is built from 14 residues. Germline loops: CDR1 MNHEY, CDR2 SMNVEV (reference sequence). V lost 6 bases and J lost 4, with 12 bases in between. The DNA of the CDR3 is TGTGCCAGCAGCCCACGACAGCTCACCGGGGAGCTGTTTTTT. Translating gives CASSPRQLTGELFF.

V and J are TRBV9 and TRBJ2-7, with D maybe TRBD2 (6 bases). V lost 0 bases and J lost 1, with 11 bases in between. CDR1 and CDR2 from the germline V gene are SGDLS and YYNGEE. The CDR3 is made up of 15 amino acids. DNA of the CDR3: TGTGCCAGCAGCGTAGCCCCAGCGGGTTCCTACGAGCAGTACTTC. Translation gives CASSVAPAGSYEQYF.

The V gene is TRBV7-2, the J gene TRBJ2-7, with 11 bases fitting TRBD2. The germline V gene encodes CDR1 SGHTA and CDR2 FQGNSA. V gave up 6 bases and J gave up 2 bases; unmatched junction bases: 12. The CDR3 spans 17 residues. The CDR3 coding sequence is TGTGCCAGCAGGCTAGCGGCTAGCGGGAGGACCCCCTACGAGCAGTACTTC. Translating it yields CASRLAASGRTPYEQYF. The full variable domain, in which reference TRBV7-2 and TRBJ2-7 provide the parts outside the CDR3, is GAGVSQSPSNKVTEKGKDVELRCDPISGHTALYWYRQSLGQGLEFLIYFQGNSAPDKSGLPSDRFSAERTGGSVSTLTIQRTQQEDSAVYLCASRLAASGRTPYEQYFGPGTRLTVT.

The chain uses TRBV5-5 and TRBJ1-2, with D hard to call. With 4 bases removed from V and 4 bases from J, the gap between germline ends came to 14 bases. Germline V lookup: CDR1 SGHKS, CDR2 YYEKEE (reference sequence). This CDR3 contains 14 residues. The CDR3 protein is CASSKQVPGYGYTF. The CDR3 DNA reads as TGTGCCAGCAGCAAGCAGGTTCCAGGCTATGGCTACACCTTC. Based on the CDR3 plus reference TRBV5-5 and TRBJ1-2, the full variable domain is DAGVTQSPTHLIKTRGQQVTLRCSPISGHKSVSWYQQVLGQGPQFIFQYYEKEERGRGNFPDRFSARQFPNYSSELNVNALLLGDSALYLCASSKQVPGYGYTFGSGTRLTVV.

The chain is built from TRBV12-3 or TRBV12-4 and TRBJ1-2; D remains unclear. There are 13 residues in the CDR3. Between the trimmed V and J ends, which lost 6 bases and 3 bases, there was a span of 11 bases. For the CDR3, the DNA is TGTGCCAGCAGCCTCGACACTTACTATGGCTACACCTTC. It codes for CASSLDTYYGYTF.

This chain joins TRBV3-1 (or the pseudogene TRBV3-2) and TRBJ2-1, with D perhaps matching TRBD2 (5 bases). Trimming cost V 4 bases and J 6 bases, with 10 bases left between them. Germline loops: CDR1 LGHDT, CDR2 YNNKEL (reference sequence). This CDR3 comprises 13 residues. In nucleotides, the CDR3 is TGTGCCAGCAGCCTCCTCGCGGGCAATGAGCAGTTCTTC. This codes for CASSLLAGNEQFF.

This chain connects TRBV5-1 to TRBJ2-7, with D possibly being TRBD2 (5 bases). CDR1 SGHRS and CDR2 YFSETQ come from the germline V gene. The CDR3 is made up of 14 amino acids. Trimming took off 0 bases at V and 3 bases at J, with 10 bases between the two ends. CDR3 DNA sequence: TGCGCCAGCAGCTTGGCCTCAGCGGTCTACGAGCAGTACTTC. It codes for CASSLASAVYEQYF. Full variable domain (rest looked up from reference TRBV5-1 and TRBJ2-7): KAGVTQTPRYLIKTRGQQVTLSCSPISGHRSVSWYQQTPGQGLQFLFEYFSETQRNKGNFPGRFSGRQFSNSRSEMNVSTLELGDSALYLCASSLASAVYEQYFGPGTRLTVT.

The rearrangement uses TRBV3-1 (or the pseudogene TRBV3-2) and TRBJ2-2, with 9 bases fitting TRBD2. The length of the CDR3 is 19 residues. V gave up 1 base and J gave up 7 bases; unmatched junction bases: 16. Germline values: CDR1 LGHDT, CDR2 YNNKEL (reference sequence). The CDR3 sequence is CASSQGYFFGTSPGGELFF. CDR3 bases: TGTGCCAGCAGCCAAGGGTATTTTTTCGGGACTAGCCCAGGCGGGGAGCTGTTTTTT.

The chain employs TRBV7-9 and TRBJ1-4; 9 bases agree with TRBD1. Germline loops: CDR1 SEHNR, CDR2 FQNEAQ (reference sequence). V dropped 4 bases and J dropped 5; count of bases not matched to a gene: 5. The CDR3 is 15 amino acids. CDR3 DNA: TGTGCCAGCAGCTCCCTGGGACAGGGAAATGAAAAACTGTTTTTT. Amino acid sequence: CASSSLGQGNEKLFF.

The rearrangement joins TRBV28 to TRBJ1-1; 7 positions match TRBD1. Germline lookup yields CDR1 MDHEN and CDR2 SYDVKM. Trimming took 1 base from V and 4 from J; bases not matched to a gene: 3. The CDR3 is made up of 14 amino acids. The CDR3 loop reads CASSLFQGGTEAFF. CDR3 coding DNA: TGTGCCAGCAGTTTATTTCAGGGGGGCACTGAAGCTTTCTTT. The whole variable domain, remainder taken from reference TRBV28 and TRBJ1-1, is DVKVTQSSRYLVKRTGEKVFLECVQDMDHENMFWYRQDPGLGLRLIYFSYDVKMKEKGDIPEGYSVSREKKERFSLILESASTNQTSMYLCASSLFQGGTEAFFGQGTRLTVV.

This clone was detected a few times. The chain is built from TRBV7-9 and TRBJ1-2; D call uncertain. This CDR3 has 14 amino acids. From germline, CDR1 is SEHNR and CDR2 FQNEAQ (reference sequence). The V gene lost 0 bases and the J gene lost 3 bases, with 8 bases spanning the gap. In nucleotides, the CDR3 is TGTGCCAGCAGCTTAGCGGCGGCGGACTATGGCTACACCTTC. It translates to CASSLAAADYGYTF. Variable domain in full (rest from reference TRBV7-9 and TRBJ1-2): DTGVSQNPRHKITKRGQNVTFRCDPISEHNRLYWYRQTLGQGPEFLTYFQNEAQLEKSRLLSDRFSAERPKGSFSTLEIQRTEQGDSAMYLCASSLAAADYGYTFGSGTRLTVV.

The chain couples TRBV2 to TRBJ1-2; 9 nucleotides line up with TRBD1. Germline trimming cut 6 bases from V and 5 bases from J; bases unmatched to any gene: 7. This CDR3 comprises 14 residues. CDR1 is SNHLY and CDR2 is FYNNEI in the germline V gene. DNA for the CDR3: TGTGCCAGCAGACTACAGGGGGCGGATTATGGCTACACCTTC. This translates into CASRLQGADYGYTF.